Reported below is one TCR beta chain. The cohort comprised adults aged about 18 to 89 years residing in approximately 25 US areas. Participants' own reports of clinical history determined their cohort assignment. This record comes from a study of blood T cell repertoires in COVID-19. In the study overall: Acute-phase and convalescent COVID-19 samples originated in the United States, Italy and Spain.

Authors' processing steps: Researchers report that nucleated cell counts were estimated from reference gene primer amplification. TCRdb's copy holds only in-frame clones and misses some; the assay was immunoSEQ multiplex PCR. V and J calls and clone size are as listed in that table; D and trimming were resolved from the DNA. The sample consists of hundreds of thousands of clones, roughly 90% of them appearing once. The CDR3 spans 18 residues. From germline, CDR1 is SGHVS and CDR2 FNYEAQ. Trimming cost V 6 bases and J 0 bases; bases outside gene matches: 8. The rearrangement uses TRBV7-6 and TRBJ2-2, with 12 bases that match TRBD2. The sequenced material came from PBMCs or T cells enriched from blood (not recorded which). This TCR was recovered from a woman in her late teens or twenties with acute COVID-19. The CDR3 protein is CASRGTSGSFANTGELFF. The CDR3 DNA sequence: TGTGCCAGCAGGGGGACTAGCGGGTCCTTCGCGAACACCGGGGAGCTGTTTTTT.